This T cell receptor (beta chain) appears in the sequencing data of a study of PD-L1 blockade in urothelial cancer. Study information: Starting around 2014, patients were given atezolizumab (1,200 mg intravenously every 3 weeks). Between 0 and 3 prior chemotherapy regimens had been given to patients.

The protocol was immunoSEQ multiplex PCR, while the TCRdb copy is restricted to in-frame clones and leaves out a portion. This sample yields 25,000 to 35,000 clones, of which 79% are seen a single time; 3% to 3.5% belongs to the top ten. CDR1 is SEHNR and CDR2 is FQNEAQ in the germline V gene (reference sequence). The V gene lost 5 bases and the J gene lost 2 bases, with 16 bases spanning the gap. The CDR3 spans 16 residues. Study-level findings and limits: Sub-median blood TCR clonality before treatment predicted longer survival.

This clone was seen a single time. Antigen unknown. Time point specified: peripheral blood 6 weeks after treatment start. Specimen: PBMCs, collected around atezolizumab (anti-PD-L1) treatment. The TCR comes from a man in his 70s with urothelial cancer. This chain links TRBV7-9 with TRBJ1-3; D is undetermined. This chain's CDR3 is CASSPSALIAGNTIYF. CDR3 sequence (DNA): TGTGCCAGCAGCCCCTCCGCTCTTATAGCTGGAAACACCATATATTTT.